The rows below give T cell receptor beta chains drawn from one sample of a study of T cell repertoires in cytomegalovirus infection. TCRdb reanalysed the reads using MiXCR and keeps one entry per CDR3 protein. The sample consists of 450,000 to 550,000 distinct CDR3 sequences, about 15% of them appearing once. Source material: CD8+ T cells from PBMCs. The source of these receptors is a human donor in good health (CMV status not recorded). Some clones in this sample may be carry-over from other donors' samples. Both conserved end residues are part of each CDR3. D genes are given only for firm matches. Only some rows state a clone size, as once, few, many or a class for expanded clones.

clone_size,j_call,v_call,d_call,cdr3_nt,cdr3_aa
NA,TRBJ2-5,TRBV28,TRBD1,TGTGCCAGCAGTTTATCTTCAGGGGGAGAGACCCAGTACTTC,CASSLSSGGETQYF
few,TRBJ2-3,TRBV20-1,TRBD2,TGCAGTGCTACTGGACTAGCGGGGGGGCCGGACTCAGATACGCAGTATTTT,CSATGLAGGPDSDTQYF
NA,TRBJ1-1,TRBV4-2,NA,TGTGCCAGCAGCCAAGATTGGCAGGTCCTACAGAACACTGAAGCTTTCTTT,CASSQDWQVLQNTEAFF
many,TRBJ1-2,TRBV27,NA,TGTGCCAGCAGCTTATCAGAGAACTATGGCTACACCTTC,CASSLSENYGYTF
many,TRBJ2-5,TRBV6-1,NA,TGTGCCAGCAGGGGCGGGGTGGCGGAGACCCAGTACTTC,CASRGGVAETQYF
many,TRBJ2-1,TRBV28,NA,TGTGCCAGCAGGCTGAGGGACCTCTCCTACAATGAGCAGTTCTTC,CASRLRDLSYNEQFF
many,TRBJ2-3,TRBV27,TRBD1,TGTGCCAGCAGTTCGCGGACAGGGAGCACAGATACGCAGTATTTT,CASSSRTGSTDTQYF
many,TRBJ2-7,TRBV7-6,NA,TGTGCCAGCAGCTTAGGCAGGCGCACCGGCGCCTACGAGCAGTACTTC,CASSLGRRTGAYEQYF
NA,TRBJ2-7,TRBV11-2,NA,TGTGCCAGCAGCTTAGGCGGGGACTTCCTCTACGAGCAGTACTTC,CASSLGGDFLYEQYF
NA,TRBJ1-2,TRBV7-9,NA,TGTGCCAGCAGCGTCGGGACCCACTATGGCTACACCTTC,CASSVGTHYGYTF
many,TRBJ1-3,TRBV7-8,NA,TGTGCCAGCAGCTTACGTGTGGGGCCTGGAAACACCATATATTTT,CASSLRVGPGNTIYF
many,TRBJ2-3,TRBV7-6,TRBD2,TGTGCCAGCAGCTTAACACACAGCGGGGGGAGCACAGATACGCAGTATTTT,CASSLTHSGGSTDTQYF
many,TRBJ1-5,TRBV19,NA,TGTGCCAGTAGGCCCAACAGGGTGCATCAGCCCCAGCATTTT,CASRPNRVHQPQHF
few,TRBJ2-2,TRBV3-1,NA,TGTGCCAGCAGCCAGGTCAAAGGGGAGCTGTTTTTT,CASSQVKGELFF
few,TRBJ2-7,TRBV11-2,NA,TGTGCCAGCAGGCAGCTAGAACGAGCGCCTGGCGAGCAGTACTTC,CASRQLERAPGEQYF
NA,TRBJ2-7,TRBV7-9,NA,TGTGCCAGCAGCTCCGAGGATGGGCAGGGGAAGTACTTC,CASSSEDGQGKYF
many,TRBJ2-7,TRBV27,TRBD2,TGTGCCAGCAGTCCCCGGGGCGGGGGAAGCTCCTACGAGCAGTACTTC,CASSPRGGGSSYEQYF
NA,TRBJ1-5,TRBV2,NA,TGTGCCAGCGCCGTTGTTGCTAATCAGCCCCAGCATTTT,CASAVVANQPQHF
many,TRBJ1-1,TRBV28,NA,TGTGCCAGCAGTTTGGACACTGAAGCTTTCTTT,CASSLDTEAFF
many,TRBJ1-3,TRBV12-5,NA,TGTGCTAGTGCCCTGGGACGCTCACTTGGAAACACCATATATTTT,CASALGRSLGNTIYF
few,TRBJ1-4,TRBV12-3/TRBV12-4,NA,TGTGCCAGCAGGGAGGAACAGGGCTACGATTGGGAAAAACTGTTTTTT,CASREEQGYDWEKLFF
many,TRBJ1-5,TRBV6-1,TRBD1,TGTGCCAGCAGTGAAGGGGCAGGGGGACAGCCCCAGCATTTT,CASSEGAGGQPQHF
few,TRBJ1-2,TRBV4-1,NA,TGCGCCAGCAGCCAGATCAGACAGGCACCGAACTATGGCTACACCTTC,CASSQIRQAPNYGYTF
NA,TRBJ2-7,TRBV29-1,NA,TGCAGCTGCTACCGGGACACCATCGGGGAGCAGTACTTC,CSCYRDTIGEQYF
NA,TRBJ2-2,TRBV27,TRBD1,TGTGCCAGCAGTGACGACAGGGGGTACGGGGAGCTGTTTTTT,CASSDDRGYGELFF
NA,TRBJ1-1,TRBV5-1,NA,TGCGCCAGCACCCCGGGAAACACTGAAGCTTTCTTT,CASTPGNTEAFF
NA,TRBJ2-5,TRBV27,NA,TGTGCCAGCAGTTCTAACCGGGATTTCCAAGAGACCCAGTACTTC,CASSSNRDFQETQYF
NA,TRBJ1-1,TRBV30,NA,TGTGCCTGCGCTACATTGAACACTGAAGCTTTCTTT,CACATLNTEAFF